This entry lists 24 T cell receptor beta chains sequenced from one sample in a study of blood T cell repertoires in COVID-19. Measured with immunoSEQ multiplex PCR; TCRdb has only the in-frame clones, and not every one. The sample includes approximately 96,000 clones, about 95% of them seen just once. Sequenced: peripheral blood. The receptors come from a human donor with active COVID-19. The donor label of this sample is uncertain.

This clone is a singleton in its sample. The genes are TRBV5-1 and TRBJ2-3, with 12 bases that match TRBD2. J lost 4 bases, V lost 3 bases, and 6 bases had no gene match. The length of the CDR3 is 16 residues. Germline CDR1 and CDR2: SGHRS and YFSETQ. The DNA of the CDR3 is TGCGCCAGCAGCTCCACCCTAGCGGGGGGGGCAGATACGCAGTATTTT. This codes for CASSSTLAGGADTQYF.

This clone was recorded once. This CDR3 reads CASSQDGGQGHNYGYTF. CDR3 nucleotide sequence: TGTGCCAGCAGCCAAGATGGAGGACAGGGACATAACTATGGCTACACCTTC. The rearrangement uses TRBV4-2 and TRBJ1-2; 8 bases match TRBD1. The CDR3 consists of 17 residues. Germline V gene lookup returns CDR1 LGHNA and CDR2 YNFKEQ. Trimming took 0 bases from V and 1 from J; bases not matched to a gene: 7.

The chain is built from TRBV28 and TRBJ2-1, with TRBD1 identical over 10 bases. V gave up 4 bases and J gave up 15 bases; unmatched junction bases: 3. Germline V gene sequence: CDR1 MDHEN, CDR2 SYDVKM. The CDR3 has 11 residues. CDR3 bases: TGTGCCAGCAGTTGGGGACAGGGGCGGTTCTTC. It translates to CASSWGQGRFF.

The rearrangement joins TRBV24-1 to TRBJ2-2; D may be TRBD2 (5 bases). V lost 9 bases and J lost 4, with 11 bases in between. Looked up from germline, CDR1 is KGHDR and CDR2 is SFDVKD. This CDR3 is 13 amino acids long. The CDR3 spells CATSDFGTGELFF. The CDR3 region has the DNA TGTGCCACCTCGGACTTTGGCACCGGGGAGCTGTTTTTT.

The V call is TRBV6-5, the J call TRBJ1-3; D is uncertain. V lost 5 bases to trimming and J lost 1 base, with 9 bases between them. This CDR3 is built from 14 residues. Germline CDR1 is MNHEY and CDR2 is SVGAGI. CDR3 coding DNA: TGTGCCAGCAGTAAATCAGAATCTGGAAACACCATATATTTT. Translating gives CASSKSESGNTIYF.

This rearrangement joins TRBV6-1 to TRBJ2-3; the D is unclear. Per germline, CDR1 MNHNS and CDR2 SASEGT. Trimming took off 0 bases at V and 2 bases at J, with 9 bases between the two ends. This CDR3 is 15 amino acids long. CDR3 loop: CASSEAARTTDTQYF. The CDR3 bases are TGTGCCAGCAGTGAAGCCGCGAGAACCACAGATACGCAGTATTTT.

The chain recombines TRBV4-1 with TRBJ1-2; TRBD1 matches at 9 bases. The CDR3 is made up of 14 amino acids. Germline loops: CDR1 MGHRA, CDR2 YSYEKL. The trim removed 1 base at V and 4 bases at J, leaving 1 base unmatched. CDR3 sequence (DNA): TGCGCCAGCAGCCAAGTGGGACAGGGCTATGGCTACACCTTC. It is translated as CASSQVGQGYGYTF.

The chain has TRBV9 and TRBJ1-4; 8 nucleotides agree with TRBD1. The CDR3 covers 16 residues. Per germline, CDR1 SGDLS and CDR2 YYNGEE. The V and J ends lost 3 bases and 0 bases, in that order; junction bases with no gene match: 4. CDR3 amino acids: CASSAGQGATNEKLFF. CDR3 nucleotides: TGTGCCAGCAGCGCCGGACAGGGCGCAACTAATGAAAAACTGTTTTTT.

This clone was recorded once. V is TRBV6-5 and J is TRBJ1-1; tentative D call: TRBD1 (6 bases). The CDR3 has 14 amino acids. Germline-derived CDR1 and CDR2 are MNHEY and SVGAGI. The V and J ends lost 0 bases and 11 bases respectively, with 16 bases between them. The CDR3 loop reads CASSYSGASGHAFF. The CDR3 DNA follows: TGTGCCAGCAGTTACTCGGGGGCCTCGGGGCATGCTTTCTTT.

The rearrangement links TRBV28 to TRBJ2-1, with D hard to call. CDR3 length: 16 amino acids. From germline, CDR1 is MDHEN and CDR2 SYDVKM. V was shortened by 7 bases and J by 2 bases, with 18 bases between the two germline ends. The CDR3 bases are TGTGCCAGCACCTCTCTTAAGCGTGAAACCTACAATGAGCAGTTCTTC. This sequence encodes CASTSLKRETYNEQFF.

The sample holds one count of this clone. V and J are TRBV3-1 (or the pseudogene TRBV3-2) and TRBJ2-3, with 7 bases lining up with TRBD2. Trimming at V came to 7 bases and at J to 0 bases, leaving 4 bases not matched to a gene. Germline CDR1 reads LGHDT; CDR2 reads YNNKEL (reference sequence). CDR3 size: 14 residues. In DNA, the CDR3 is TGTGCCAGCACCTCGGGGGGTAGCACAGATACGCAGTATTTT. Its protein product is CASTSGGSTDTQYF.

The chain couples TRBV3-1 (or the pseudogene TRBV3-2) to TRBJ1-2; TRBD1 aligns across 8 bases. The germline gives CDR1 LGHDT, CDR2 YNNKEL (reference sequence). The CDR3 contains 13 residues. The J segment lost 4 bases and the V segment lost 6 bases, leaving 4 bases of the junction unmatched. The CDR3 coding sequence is TGTGCCAGCAGGAACGACAGGGGCTATGGCTACACCTTC. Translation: CASRNDRGYGYTF.

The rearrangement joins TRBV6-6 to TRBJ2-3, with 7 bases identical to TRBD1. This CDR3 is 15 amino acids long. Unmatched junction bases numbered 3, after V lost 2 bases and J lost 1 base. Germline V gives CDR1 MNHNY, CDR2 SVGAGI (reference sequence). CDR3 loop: CASSYRGQGTDTQYF. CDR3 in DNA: TGTGCCAGCAGTTACCGCGGACAGGGCACAGATACGCAGTATTTT.

The CDR3 DNA reads TGCGCCAGCAGGGCTAGCGGGAGCTACGAGCAGTACTTC. Translated: CASRASGSYEQYF. The chain couples TRBV10-2 to TRBJ2-7; 10 bases align to TRBD2. The germline V gene has CDR1 WSHSY and CDR2 SAAADI. The CDR3 loop spans 13 amino acids. V trimming: 6 bases; J trimming: 3 bases; junction bases outside the gene matches: 2.

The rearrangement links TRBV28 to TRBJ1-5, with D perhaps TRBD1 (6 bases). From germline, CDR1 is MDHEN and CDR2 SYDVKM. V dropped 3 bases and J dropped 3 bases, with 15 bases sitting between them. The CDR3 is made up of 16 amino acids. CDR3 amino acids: CASSFHGGGNNQPQHF. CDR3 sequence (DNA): TGTGCCAGCAGTTTTCACGGGGGGGGCAACAATCAGCCCCAGCATTTT.

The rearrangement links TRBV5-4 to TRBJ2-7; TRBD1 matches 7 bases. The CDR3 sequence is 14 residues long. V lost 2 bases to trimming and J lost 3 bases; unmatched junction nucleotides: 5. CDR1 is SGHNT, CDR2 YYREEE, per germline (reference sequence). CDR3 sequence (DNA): TGTGCCAGCAGCTTAGGGGGCAGAGACTACGAGCAGTACTTC. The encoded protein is CASSLGGRDYEQYF.

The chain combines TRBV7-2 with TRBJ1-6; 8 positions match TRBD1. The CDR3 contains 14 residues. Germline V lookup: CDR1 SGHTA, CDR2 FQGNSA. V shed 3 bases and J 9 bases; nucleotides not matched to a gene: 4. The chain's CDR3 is CASSLTGEGSPLHF. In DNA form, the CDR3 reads TGTGCCAGCAGCTTGACAGGGGAGGGTTCACCCCTCCACTTT.

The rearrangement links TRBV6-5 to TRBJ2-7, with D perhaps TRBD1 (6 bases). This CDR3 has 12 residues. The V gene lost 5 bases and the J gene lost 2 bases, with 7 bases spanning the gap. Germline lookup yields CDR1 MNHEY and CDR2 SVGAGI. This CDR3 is CASSRDTYEQYF. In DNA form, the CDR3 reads TGTGCCAGCAGTAGGGACACCTACGAGCAGTACTTC.

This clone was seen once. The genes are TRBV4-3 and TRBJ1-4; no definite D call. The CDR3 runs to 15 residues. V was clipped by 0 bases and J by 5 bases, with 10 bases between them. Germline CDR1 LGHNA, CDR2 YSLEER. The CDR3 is CASSQDPGPNEKLFF. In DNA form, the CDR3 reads TGCGCCAGCAGCCAAGATCCAGGCCCAAATGAAAAACTGTTTTTT.

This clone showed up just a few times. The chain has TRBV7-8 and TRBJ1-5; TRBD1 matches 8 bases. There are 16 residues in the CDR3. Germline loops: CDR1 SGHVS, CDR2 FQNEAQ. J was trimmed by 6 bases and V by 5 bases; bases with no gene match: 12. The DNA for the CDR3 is TGTGCCAGCAGCCCGGCCGGACAGGGAGAAGCTCAGCCCCAGCATTTT. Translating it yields CASSPAGQGEAQPQHF.

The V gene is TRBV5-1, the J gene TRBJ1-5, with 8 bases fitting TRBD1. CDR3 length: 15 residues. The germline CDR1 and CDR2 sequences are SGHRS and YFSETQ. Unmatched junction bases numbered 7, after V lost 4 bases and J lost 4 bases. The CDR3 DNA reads TGCGCCAGCAGCCCCGACAGGGGAAAAAATCAGCCCCAGCATTTT. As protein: CASSPDRGKNQPQHF.

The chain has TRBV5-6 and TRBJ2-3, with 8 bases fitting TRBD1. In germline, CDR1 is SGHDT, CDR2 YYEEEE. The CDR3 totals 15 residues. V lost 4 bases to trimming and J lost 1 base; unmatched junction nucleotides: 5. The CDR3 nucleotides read TGTGCCAGCAGCGCCGAGGACAGGGGCACAGATACGCAGTATTTT. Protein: CASSAEDRGTDTQYF.

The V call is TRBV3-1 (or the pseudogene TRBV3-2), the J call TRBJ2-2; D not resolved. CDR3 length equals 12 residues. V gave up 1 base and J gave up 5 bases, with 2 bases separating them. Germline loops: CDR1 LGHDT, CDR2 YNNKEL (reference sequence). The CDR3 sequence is CASSQVTGELFF. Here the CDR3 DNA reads TGTGCCAGCAGCCAAGTAACCGGGGAGCTGTTTTTT.

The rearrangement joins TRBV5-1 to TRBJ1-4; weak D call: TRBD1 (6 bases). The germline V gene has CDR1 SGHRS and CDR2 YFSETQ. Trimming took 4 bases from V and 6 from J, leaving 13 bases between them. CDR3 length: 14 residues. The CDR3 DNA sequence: TGCGCCAGCAGCCAGGGGCAGGGGCATGAAAAACTGTTTTTT. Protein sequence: CASSQGQGHEKLFF.